The sequence of this T cell receptor beta chain was determined in a study of control samples from healthy donors and cancer patients. The CDR3 covers 12 residues. Looked up from germline, CDR1 is SEHNR and CDR2 is FQNEAQ (reference sequence). V was cut by 1 base and J by 5 bases, with 5 bases left in between. TCRdb's copy holds only in-frame clones and misses some; the assay was immunoSEQ multiplex PCR. The sample consists of roughly 170,000 clones, 80% to 95% of them appearing once. This clone has only one observation. The chain employs TRBV7-9 and TRBJ1-2; D not certain. The origin of this receptor is a woman aged 55-75 years in good health. The sample taken for sequencing was blood. The CDR3 DNA is TGTGCCAGCAGCTTAGTGGAGTATGGCTACACCTTC. It yields the protein CASSLVEYGYTF.